Below, 21 T cell receptor beta chains from the same sample are listed, as sequenced in a study of identical twins. TCRdb independently ran MiXCR on the 5' RACE reads; one entry per CDR3 protein. The sample lists about 190,000 distinct CDR3 sequences, around 15% occurring once. These data also formed part of another study, on T cells expressing NK-cell markers.

The material sequenced was CD8+ T cells sorted from blood. All receptors derive from a woman younger than 30 in good health.

This clonotype came up many times. The chain carries TRBV5-1 and TRBJ2-5; 7 bases align to TRBD2. CDR1 and CDR2 (germline): SGHRS, YFSETQ. The J segment lost 0 bases and the V segment lost 4 bases, leaving 3 bases of the junction unmatched. The CDR3 is made up of 14 amino acids. CDR3 in amino acids: CASSRAGYQETQYF. For the CDR3, the DNA is TGCGCCAGCAGCCGAGCGGGGTACCAAGAGACCCAGTACTTC.

The chain joins TRBV20-1 to TRBJ2-1; maybe TRBD1 (5 bases). V was clipped by 4 bases and J by 7 bases, with 20 bases between them. The CDR3 covers 15 residues. The germline V gene has CDR1 DFQATT and CDR2 SNEGSKA (reference sequence). The CDR3 region is CSATPFLQGRNEQFF. In DNA form, the CDR3 reads TGCAGTGCTACCCCCTTTCTCCAGGGTAGGAATGAGCAGTTCTTC.

V gene TRBV5-1 combines with J gene TRBJ1-1, with unresolved D. The length of the CDR3 is 14 residues. CDR1 is SGHRS, CDR2 YFSETQ, per germline. Trimming left V 2 bases short and J 1 base short, with 9 bases between. The CDR3 region is CASSFAGPNTEAFF. The CDR3 bases are TGCGCCAGCAGCTTCGCCGGGCCGAACACTGAAGCTTTCTTT.

This clonotype occurred a few times. The rearrangement links TRBV7-3 to TRBJ2-3, with 11 bases matching TRBD1. With 9 bases clipped from V and 5 bases from J, the junction kept 1 base outside the gene matches. CDR3 size: 12 residues. CDR1 is SGHTA and CDR2 is FQGTGA in the germline V gene. The CDR3 coding sequence is TGTGCCAGTGGGACAGGGGGAGATACGCAGTATTTT. As protein: CASGTGGDTQYF.

This clonotype occurred a few times. The chain joins TRBV24-1 to TRBJ2-3; D is unclear. The V end was cut by 8 bases, the J end by 3 bases, with 14 bases between. CDR3 length: 14 residues. Germline CDR1 reads KGHDR; CDR2 reads SFDVKD. The CDR3 sequence is CATKGPGRTDTQYF. The CDR3 coding sequence is TGTGCCACCAAGGGTCCCGGAAGAACAGATACGCAGTATTTT.

V and J are TRBV12-3 or TRBV12-4 and TRBJ2-1, with 8 positions matching TRBD2. Unmatched junction bases numbered 14, after V lost 2 bases and J lost 8 bases. The CDR3 has 17 residues. The DNA of the CDR3 is TGTGCCAGCAGTTTAAGGTGGGCCGGGGGGGCCAGGGATGAGCAGTTCTTC. Its protein is CASSLRWAGGARDEQFF.

The chain uses TRBV12-3 or TRBV12-4 and TRBJ2-1; unclear D gene. There are 11 residues in the CDR3. Trimming shortened V by 6 bases and J by 8 bases, and 8 bases separated the two germline ends. The CDR3 DNA follows: TGTGCCAGCAGCATTGGTGATGAGCAGTTCTTC. It translates to CASSIGDEQFF.

The table lists this clonotype with a few counts. J is TRBJ1-2 and V is TRBV5-6; D gene uncertain. The CDR3 covers 12 residues. V lost 0 bases and J lost 8, with 8 bases in between. Per germline, CDR1 SGHDT and CDR2 YYEEEE. Here the CDR3 DNA reads TGTGCCAGCAGCTTGGGTCTTGGGGGCTACACCTTC. This gives the protein CASSLGLGGYTF.

V usage is TRBV14 and J usage is TRBJ2-7; 7 nucleotides match TRBD2. The CDR3 runs 17 residues. V was clipped by 0 bases and J by 5 bases; unmatched bases: 13. Germline V lookup: CDR1 SGHDN, CDR2 FVKESK. The CDR3 loop is CASSQEDAGGSEHEQYF. The CDR3 region has the DNA TGTGCCAGCAGCCAAGAAGACGCCGGGGGGTCAGAACACGAGCAGTACTTC.

This clonotype occurred a few times. The chain uses TRBV28 and TRBJ2-1; 12 nucleotides match TRBD2. Losses at the gene ends were 4 bases for V and 10 bases for J; bases not matched to a gene: 5. This CDR3 is 14 amino acids long. Germline V gives CDR1 MDHEN, CDR2 SYDVKM. For the CDR3, the DNA is TGTGCCAGCAGTTCCCGACTAGCGGGGGAGGAGCAGTTCTTC. Translated: CASSSRLAGEEQFF.

The V and J genes are TRBV6-5 and TRBJ2-1, with 8 bases fitting TRBD2. In germline, CDR1 is MNHEY, CDR2 SVGAGI. The CDR3 is 15 residues long. With 0 bases clipped from V and 8 bases from J, the junction kept 6 bases outside the gene matches. The CDR3 region is CASSYSRGGLDEQFF. DNA for the CDR3: TGTGCCAGCAGTTACTCACGGGGGGGCCTGGATGAGCAGTTCTTC.

Only a few counts were recorded for this clonotype. V is TRBV5-1 and J is TRBJ1-1; D not certain. CDR1 SGHRS and CDR2 YFSETQ come from the germline V gene. Deletions cut 3 bases from V and 7 bases from J, with 10 bases between. The CDR3 totals 12 residues. CDR3 protein: CASSSTESEAFF. The DNA for the CDR3 is TGCGCCAGCAGCTCTACTGAGAGTGAAGCTTTCTTT.

The rearrangement links TRBV6-4 to TRBJ2-2; D is unresolved. V lost 4 bases to trimming and J lost 1 base, with 4 bases between them. The CDR3 extends over 13 amino acids. Germline-derived CDR1 and CDR2 are MRHNA and SNTAGT. The CDR3 is CASSAGNTGELFF. CDR3 DNA: TGTGCCAGCAGTGCAGGGAACACCGGGGAGCTGTTTTTT.

The chain joins TRBV5-1 to TRBJ2-6; D is uncertain. The CDR3 is made up of 18 amino acids. Germline V gene sequence: CDR1 SGHRS, CDR2 YFSETQ. Trimming stripped 1 base from V and 1 base from J, with 15 bases between. The CDR3 is CASSLLGLVGSGANVLTF. CDR3 nucleotide sequence: TGCGCCAGCAGCTTGCTGGGGTTAGTAGGATCTGGGGCCAACGTCCTGACTTTC.

The chain links TRBV6-5 to TRBJ1-2, with TRBD1 as a possible D gene (6 bases). Germline loops: CDR1 MNHEY, CDR2 SVGAGI. V shed 3 bases and J shed 6 bases, with 11 bases lying between them. This CDR3 is built from 13 residues. This CDR3 reads CASSYGGVNGYTF. CDR3 coding DNA: TGTGCCAGCAGTTATGGGGGCGTAAATGGCTACACCTTC.

The chain links TRBV7-8 to TRBJ2-7; D is possibly TRBD1 (6 bases). The CDR3 totals 15 residues. V was pared by 5 bases and J by 0 bases, with 14 bases between. Germline CDR1 is SGHVS and CDR2 is FQNEAQ. The CDR3 reads CASSQSTGSSYEQYF. The CDR3 nucleotides are TGTGCCAGCAGCCAGAGTACAGGGAGCTCCTACGAGCAGTACTTC. Using reference TRBV7-8 and TRBJ2-7 for the parts outside the CDR3, the full variable domain is GAGVSQSPRYKVAKRGQDVALRCDPISGHVSLFWYQQALGQGPEFLTYFQNEAQLDKSGLPSDRFFAERPEGSVSTLKIQRTQQEDSAVYLCASSQSTGSSYEQYFGPGTRLTVT.

The chain carries TRBV28 and TRBJ2-1; D gene uncertain. Trimming took off 0 bases at V and 2 bases at J, with 14 bases between the two ends. Per the germline V gene, CDR1 is MDHEN and CDR2 is SYDVKM. The length of the CDR3 is 17 residues. CDR3 in DNA: TGTGCCAGCAGTTTATGGTTAACAGAAGCCACCTACAATGAGCAGTTCTTC. Protein: CASSLWLTEATYNEQFF.

V is TRBV5-1 and J is TRBJ2-7; 9 bases agree with TRBD1. Looked up from germline, CDR1 is SGHRS and CDR2 is YFSETQ. V dropped 4 bases and J dropped 5; count of bases not matched to a gene: 7. This CDR3 contains 14 residues. In DNA, the CDR3 is TGCGCCAGCAGCGAGGACAGGGGAGGAGACGAGCAGTACTTC. The encoded protein is CASSEDRGGDEQYF. The variable domain in full, with the rest retrieved from reference TRBV5-1 and TRBJ2-7, is KAGVTQTPRYLIKTRGQQVTLSCSPISGHRSVSWYQQTPGQGLQFLFEYFSETQRNKGNFPGRFSGRQFSNSRSEMNVSTLELGDSALYLCASSEDRGGDEQYFGPGTRLTVT.

This clonotype was picked up many times. The CDR3: CASSDSQGAYEQYF. CDR3 bases: TGTGCCAGCAGTGATAGCCAGGGGGCTTACGAGCAGTACTTC. The gene calls are TRBV2 and TRBJ2-7; TRBD1 aligns across 8 bases. V was clipped by 3 bases and J by 4 bases; unmatched bases: 5. The CDR3 has 14 amino acids. The germline V gene has CDR1 SNHLY and CDR2 FYNNEI.

This chain connects TRBV2 to TRBJ2-5; D is undetermined. The CDR3 is 13 residues long. Looked up from germline, CDR1 is SNHLY and CDR2 is FYNNEI. The germline V and J ends were trimmed by 6 bases and 1 base, with 9 bases remaining between them. The DNA for the CDR3 is TGTGCCAGCAGACCCGACACCCAAGAGACCCAGTACTTC. It encodes CASRPDTQETQYF.

This clonotype was found a few times. The DNA of the CDR3 is TGTGCCAGCAGCTTGGAAGCGGGGCCAATCCCCAATGAGCAGTTCTTC. Its translation: CASSLEAGPIPNEQFF. The chain couples TRBV5-6 to TRBJ2-1; the match to TRBD2 covers 7 bases. J gave up 6 bases and V 0 bases, and 9 bases lay outside the gene matches. The CDR3 consists of 16 residues. Germline loops: CDR1 SGHDT, CDR2 YYEEEE.